Below, 13 T cell receptor beta chains from the same sample are listed, as sequenced in a study of blood T cell repertoires in COVID-19. Profiled with immunoSEQ multiplex PCR; TCRdb holds only in-frame clones, not every one. Of 120,000 to 150,000 clones in the sample, about 85% were seen once. The sequenced sample consisted of peripheral blood. All receptors derive from a human donor in a cohort sampled during active COVID-19.

This chain connects TRBV10-3 to TRBJ1-2; 9 bases map to TRBD1. The V gene end was trimmed by 6 bases and the J gene end by 4 bases; junction bases not matched to a gene: 6. Germline CDR1 is ENHRY and CDR2 is SYGVKD. The CDR3 sequence is 14 residues long. CDR3 bases: TGTGCCATCAGGATGACAGGGGGAACCTATGGCTACACCTTC. Translating gives CAIRMTGGTYGYTF.

V and J are TRBV4-1 and TRBJ1-2, with no clear D. The length of the CDR3 is 12 residues. The germline CDR1 and CDR2 sequences are MGHRA and YSYEKL. Between the trimmed V and J ends, which lost 0 bases and 8 bases, there was a span of 7 bases. CDR3 sequence: CASSQDFGGYTF. The DNA of the CDR3 is TGCGCCAGCAGCCAAGATTTTGGCGGCTACACCTTC.

The CDR3 sequence: CASSFTGQKETQYF. The CDR3 DNA follows: TGTGCCAGCAGTTTCACGGGACAGAAAGAGACCCAGTACTTC. The chain combines TRBV27 with TRBJ2-5; 7 bases are a match to TRBD1. CDR3 size: 14 residues. The V segment lost 3 bases and the J segment 3 bases; nucleotides outside the gene matches: 4. The germline V gene has CDR1 MNHEY and CDR2 SMNVEV (reference sequence).

V and J are TRBV11-2 and TRBJ2-3; 10 bases line up with TRBD2. There are 15 residues in the CDR3. Per the germline V gene, CDR1 is SGHAT and CDR2 is FQNNGV. V shed 1 base, J shed 6 bases, and the junction held 4 bases outside the gene matches. CDR3 DNA sequence: TGTGCCAGCAGCTTAGTAGCGGGAGGAGGGGATACGCAGTATTTT. Translating gives CASSLVAGGGDTQYF.

The chain joins TRBV24-1 to TRBJ2-7; weak D call: TRBD2 (6 bases). V was cut by 3 bases and J by 2 bases, with 16 bases left in between. This CDR3 contains 16 residues. CDR1 and CDR2 (germline): KGHDR, SFDVKD. The CDR3 region is CATSDGLGTSAYEQYF. In nucleotides, the CDR3 is TGTGCCACCAGTGATGGCTTAGGGACTTCGGCCTACGAGCAGTACTTC.

The chain combines TRBV5-1 with TRBJ2-7; 10 nucleotides line up with TRBD1. J gave up 5 bases and V 1 base, and 6 bases lay outside the gene matches. This CDR3 contains 15 residues. Germline V gives CDR1 SGHRS, CDR2 YFSETQ. CDR3 residues: CASSLSTGGHHEQYF. The CDR3 DNA follows: TGCGCCAGCAGCTTGTCGACAGGGGGCCACCACGAGCAGTACTTC. Variable domain in full (rest from reference TRBV5-1 and TRBJ2-7): KAGVTQTPRYLIKTRGQQVTLSCSPISGHRSVSWYQQTPGQGLQFLFEYFSETQRNKGNFPGRFSGRQFSNSRSEMNVSTLELGDSALYLCASSLSTGGHHEQYFGPGTRLTVT.

This clone was detected once. This chain links TRBV19 with TRBJ1-2; maybe TRBD1 (5 bases). V was clipped by 6 bases and J by 7 bases, with 9 bases between them. Germline assignment: CDR1 LNHDA and CDR2 SQIVND (reference sequence). CDR3 size: 11 residues. The CDR3: CASSPGGGYTF. The DNA of the CDR3 is TGTGCCAGTAGCCCGGGGGGTGGCTACACCTTC. The variable domain in full, with the rest retrieved from reference TRBV19 and TRBJ1-2, is DGGITQSPKYLFRKEGQNVTLSCEQNLNHDAMYWYRQDPGQGLRLIYYSQIVNDFQKGDIAEGYSVSREKKESFPLTVTSAQKNPTAFYLCASSPGGGYTFGSGTRLTVV.

CDR3 nucleotides: TGTGCCAGCAGCCCCCGGGTAGCGGCTGCCTACGAGCAGTACTTC. Translating gives CASSPRVAAAYEQYF. The V gene is TRBV14, the J gene TRBJ2-7; a possible D gene is TRBD2 (6 bases). The V gene lost 4 bases and the J gene lost 2 bases, with 15 bases spanning the gap. Germline CDR1 SGHDN, CDR2 FVKESK. CDR3 length: 15 amino acids.

The rearrangement joins TRBV7-2 to TRBJ2-7; D is possibly TRBD1 (5 bases). The V end lost 2 bases, the J end lost 4 bases, and 12 bases lay between the germline ends. Germline lookup yields CDR1 SGHTA and CDR2 FQGNSA. This CDR3 has 14 residues. The CDR3 loop reads CASSLQGLIYEQYF. The DNA for the CDR3 is TGTGCCAGCAGCTTACAGGGTCTCATTTACGAGCAGTACTTC.

This chain joins TRBV7-5 and TRBJ2-5; the listed D gene, TRBD2, was not tested against the DNA. TRBV7-5 is noted as a pseudogene. The CDR3 extends over 22 amino acids. Written as DNA, the CDR3 is TGTGCCAGAAGCTTAGCTCAAGAAGGGACTAGCGGGAGAACGAAGATCTCAGGGACCCAGTACTTC. This translates into CARSLAQEGTSGRTKISGTQYF.

This sequence joins TRBV18 and TRBJ2-6, with TRBD1 identical over 8 bases. The CDR3 spans 18 residues. Germline loops: CDR1 KGHSH, CDR2 LQKENI. V was pared by 3 bases and J by 1 base, with 8 bases of the junction left unmatched. The DNA of the CDR3 is TGTGCCAGCTCACCCCGGACAGGGTTGTTATCTGGGGCCAACGTCCTGACTTTC. Translated: CASSPRTGLLSGANVLTF.

The chain has TRBV11-3 and TRBJ2-7; D may be TRBD2 (5 bases). With 0 bases removed from V and 2 bases from J, the gap between germline ends came to 20 bases. The CDR3 runs to 18 residues. Germline V CDR1 and CDR2: SGHNT, YENEEA. CDR3 protein: CASSLDRLRVPYPYEQYF. CDR3 in DNA: TGTGCCAGCAGCTTAGATCGCCTGCGGGTGCCCTATCCCTACGAGCAGTACTTC.

The chain recombines TRBV7-8 with TRBJ1-4; D gene ambiguous. CDR1 is SGHVS and CDR2 is FQNEAQ in the germline V gene. The CDR3 is made up of 16 amino acids. Deletions cut 0 bases from V and 8 bases from J, with 16 bases between. In DNA, the CDR3 is TGTGCCAGCAGCTTAGCGGTGTGGGCTTTTGAGGAAAAACTGTTTTTT. Residues: CASSLAVWAFEEKLFF.